What follows is one TCR beta chain and its context. The antigen is undetermined. Expressed TCRB transcripts were sequenced because the isolated RNA had all been reverse transcribed beforehand. The data were produced by immunoSEQ multiplex PCR, yet TCRdb's version contains in-frame clones alone and is incomplete. The sample contains about 700,000 clones, around an eighth of which appear only once. This record comes from a study of beta chain features in type 1 diabetes. Regarding the study as a whole: TCRB CDR3 length was moderately but significantly reduced in all four CD4+ subsets of Type 1 diabetes patients.

CDR1 and CDR2 (germline): MDHEN, SYDVKM. V lost 5 bases to trimming and J lost 1 base, with 14 bases between them. This CDR3 region has 15 residues. This receptor was obtained from a man between 18 and 29 years old with type 1 diabetes. The sample was naive CD4+ T cells from blood. V is TRBV28 and J is TRBJ1-1; tentatively, D is TRBD1 (6 bases). CDR3 coding DNA: TGTGCCAGCAGTCACCGACAGGAACCGAACACTGAAGCTTTCTTT. The encoded protein is CASSHRQEPNTEAFF. The full variable domain, completed using reference TRBV28 and TRBJ1-1, is DVKVTQSSRYLVKRTGEKVFLECVQDMDHENMFWYRQDPGLGLRLIYFSYDVKMKEKGDIPEGYSVSREKKERFSLILESASTNQTSMYLCASSHRQEPNTEAFFGQGTRLTVV.